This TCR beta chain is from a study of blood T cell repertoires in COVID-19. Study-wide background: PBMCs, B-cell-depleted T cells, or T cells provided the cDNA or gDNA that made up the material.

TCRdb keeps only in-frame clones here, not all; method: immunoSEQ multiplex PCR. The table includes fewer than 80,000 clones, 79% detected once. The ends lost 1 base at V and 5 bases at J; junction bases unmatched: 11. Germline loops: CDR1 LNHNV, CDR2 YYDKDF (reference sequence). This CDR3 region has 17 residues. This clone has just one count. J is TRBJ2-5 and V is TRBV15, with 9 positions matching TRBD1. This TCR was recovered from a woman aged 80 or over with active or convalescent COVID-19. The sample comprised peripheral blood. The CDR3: CATSRVRGQGPRETQYF. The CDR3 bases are TGTGCCACCAGCAGAGTAAGGGGACAGGGCCCGAGGGAGACCCAGTACTTC.